Below are 27 T cell receptor beta chains sequenced from a single sample in a study of molecular identifiers for immune sequencing clone quantification. TCRdb re-derived calls from the PCR reads in MiXCR, one entry per CDR3 protein. This sample has 60,000 to 65,000 distinct CDR3 sequences; about 19% occur once, and the top ten carry approximately 1.5%. Source material: naive CD8+ T cells from blood, with Jurkat cell RNA spiked in. Subset specified: FACS-sorted CD8+CD4-CCR7+CD45RA+ naive T cells. These receptor sequences come from a human donor in good health. Some libraries in this study had Jurkat cell RNA spiked in.

The chain recombines TRBV15 with TRBJ2-7; 12 bases align to TRBD2. This CDR3 region has 15 residues. Germline CDR1 reads LNHNV; CDR2 reads YYDKDF (reference sequence). The V and J ends lost 2 bases and 8 bases, in that order; junction bases with no gene match: 7. CDR3 sequence (DNA): TGTGCCACCAGCAGATCCGGACTAGCGGGGTACAAGCAGTACTTC. Its translation: CATSRSGLAGYKQYF.

This clonotype was recorded at least ten times. V gene TRBV3-1 combines with J gene TRBJ2-5, with no clear D. The CDR3 consists of 13 residues. Germline-derived CDR1 and CDR2 are LGHDT and YNNKEL (reference sequence). The V gene lost 3 bases and the J gene lost 3 bases, with 8 bases spanning the gap. This CDR3 is CASSHPSKETQYF. CDR3 nucleotides: TGTGCCAGCAGCCACCCGTCGAAAGAGACCCAGTACTTC.

This clonotype has a count of ten or more. CDR3 in DNA: TGTGCCAGCAGTTTTAGACCTACCCAAGAGACCCAGTACTTC. Protein: CASSFRPTQETQYF. This sequence joins TRBV28 and TRBJ2-5; D gene unclear. Germline CDR1 reads MDHEN; CDR2 reads SYDVKM. The CDR3 is made up of 14 amino acids. V shed 3 bases and J shed 1 base, with 9 bases lying between them. Full variable domain (outside the CDR3, taken from reference TRBV28 and TRBJ2-5): DVKVTQSSRYLVKRTGEKVFLECVQDMDHENMFWYRQDPGLGLRLIYFSYDVKMKEKGDIPEGYSVSREKKERFSLILESASTNQTSMYLCASSFRPTQETQYFGPGTRLLVL.

The rearrangement links TRBV7-9 to TRBJ2-1; D unresolved. The CDR3 consists of 17 residues. Per germline, CDR1 SEHNR and CDR2 FQNEAQ (reference sequence). Trimming pared 1 base from V and 6 bases from J, leaving 19 bases between. The CDR3 bases are TGTGCCAGCAGCTTAGTTATCCTCTCCTATGCCTGCAATGAGCAGTTCTTC. It yields the protein CASSLVILSYACNEQFF.

This clonotype was found many times. The chain recombines TRBV12-3 or TRBV12-4 with TRBJ1-1, with no clear D. V gave up 7 bases and J gave up 0 bases, with 9 bases separating them. The CDR3 consists of 13 residues. The CDR3 DNA reads as TGTGCCAGCACGTTCGGGGTGAACACTGAAGCTTTCTTT. Protein sequence: CASTFGVNTEAFF.

Notes on this clonotype: Germline and junction disagree at one end, which may indicate a read error. This chain uses TRBV7-6 with TRBJ2-3, with 11 bases identical to TRBD2. In germline, CDR1 is SGHVS, CDR2 FNYEAQ. This CDR3 has 16 amino acids. The CDR3 coding sequence is TGTACCAGCAGCTTAAGACTAGCGGGAAGGGCAGGTACGCAGTATTTT. Protein: CTSSLRLAGRAGTQYF.

V usage is TRBV24-1 and J usage is TRBJ1-1, with D possibly TRBD1 on 6 matching bases. V was shortened by 8 bases and J by 3 bases, with 18 bases between the two germline ends. The germline V gene has CDR1 KGHDR and CDR2 SFDVKD. The CDR3 is 15 residues long. Here the CDR3 DNA reads TGTGCCACCACTACCGGGGGGGCCGCGGACACTGAAGCTTTCTTT. Its protein is CATTTGGAADTEAFF.

This clonotype was detected many times. J is TRBJ1-1 and V is TRBV29-1; D is uncertain. Trimming cost V 0 bases and J 4 bases, with 12 bases left between them. Per germline, CDR1 SQVTM and CDR2 ANQGSEA. CDR3 size: 14 residues. CDR3: CSVEEVAGTTEAFF. The CDR3 DNA follows: TGCAGCGTTGAAGAGGTGGCGGGTACCACTGAAGCTTTCTTT.

The sample holds many counts of this clonotype. The rearrangement joins TRBV24-1 to TRBJ2-1; the match to TRBD1 covers 7 bases. The V and J ends lost 2 bases and 9 bases, in that order; junction bases with no gene match: 9. The CDR3 covers 15 residues. CDR1 and CDR2 (germline): KGHDR, SFDVKD. The CDR3 region is CATSDWTGLGGEQFF. As DNA, the CDR3 is TGTGCCACCAGTGATTGGACAGGTCTGGGTGGTGAGCAGTTCTTC.

V usage is TRBV19 and J usage is TRBJ2-7, with TRBD1 matching 9 bases. Germline assignment: CDR1 LNHDA and CDR2 SQIVND (reference sequence). Unmatched junction bases numbered 4, after V lost 5 bases and J lost 2 bases. CDR3 length equals 14 residues. This chain's CDR3 is CASSPGTGPYEQYF. The CDR3 DNA is TGTGCCAGTAGTCCCGGGACAGGGCCCTACGAGCAGTACTTC.

In the case of this clonotype: It may be a read error: a sequence one base away is much more abundant. This sequence joins TRBV11-2 and TRBJ2-7; D might be TRBD1 or TRBD2, each matching 5 bases. Germline CDR1 reads SGHAT; CDR2 reads FQNNGV. This CDR3 region has 12 residues. The CDR3 sequence is CASSSERDERYF. The CDR3 nucleotides are TGTGCCAGCAGCTCTGAGAGGGACGAGCGGTACTTC.

This clonotype showed up many times. This chain joins TRBV23-1 and TRBJ2-1; 8 bases fit TRBD1. TRBV23-1 is recorded as an ORF, its role being uncertain. With V trimmed by 11 bases and J by 2 bases, 8 bases remained unmatched. The CDR3 has 14 residues. In nucleotides, the CDR3 is TGCGCCTGGGCCAGGGGGCAAACCTACAATGAGCAGTTCTTC. Translation gives CAWARGQTYNEQFF.

This clonotype was detected many times. The rearrangement links TRBV7-9 to TRBJ2-1, with 7 bases lining up with TRBD1. Germline CDR1 SEHNR, CDR2 FQNEAQ (reference sequence). Germline trimming cut 3 bases from V and 4 bases from J; bases unmatched to any gene: 15. This CDR3 has 18 residues. CDR3 loop: CASSFEQGVGTAYNEQFF. The CDR3 DNA reads as TGTGCCAGCAGCTTCGAACAAGGGGTCGGGACAGCATACAATGAGCAGTTCTTC. Filled out from reference TRBV7-9 and TRBJ2-1, the complete variable domain reads DTGVSQNPRHKITKRGQNVTFRCDPISEHNRLYWYRQTLGQGPEFLTYFQNEAQLEKSRLLSDRFSAERPKGSFSTLEIQRTEQGDSAMYLCASSFEQGVGTAYNEQFFGPGTRLTVL.

This clonotype turned up a few times. The V and J genes are TRBV5-1 and TRBJ1-2; D gene unclear. The germline V and J ends were trimmed by 5 bases and 4 bases, with 18 bases remaining between them. The V gene's germline CDR1 is SGHRS and CDR2 YFSETQ. This CDR3 contains 15 residues. CDR3 bases: TGCGCCAGCAGACAAGGACCCGATAGGAGCTATGGCTACACCTTC. This sequence encodes CASRQGPDRSYGYTF. Together with reference TRBV5-1 and TRBJ1-2, the CDR3 gives the full variable domain: KAGVTQTPRYLIKTRGQQVTLSCSPISGHRSVSWYQQTPGQGLQFLFEYFSETQRNKGNFPGRFSGRQFSNSRSEMNVSTLELGDSALYLCASRQGPDRSYGYTFGSGTRLTVV.

Only a few counts were recorded for this clonotype. This could be a read error, since a much larger clone is one nucleotide away. This chain links TRBV30 with TRBJ2-7, with 9 nucleotides matching TRBD2. The CDR3 covers 14 residues. Losses at the gene ends were 5 bases for V and 1 base for J; bases not matched to a gene: 6. From germline, CDR1 is GTSNPN and CDR2 SVGIG (reference sequence). The CDR3 DNA reads as TGTGCCTGGCAGCGGGGGGCGGGTTCCTACGAGCAGTACTTC. This codes for CAWQRGAGSYEQYF.

This clonotype occurred many times. This sequence joins TRBV20-1 and TRBJ2-5; the match to TRBD1 covers 7 bases. The V segment lost 5 bases and the J segment 5 bases; nucleotides outside the gene matches: 8. Germline CDR1 DFQATT, CDR2 SNEGSKA (reference sequence). This CDR3 comprises 13 residues. CDR3 loop: CSASQGFPETQYF. In nucleotides, the CDR3 is TGCAGTGCTTCACAGGGGTTCCCGGAGACCCAGTACTTC.

Points on this clonotype: A much more abundant neighbour one base away suggests this may be a read error. The chain recombines TRBV29-1 with TRBJ2-1, with D possibly matching TRBD2 (5 bases). The CDR3 consists of 15 residues. Germline V CDR1 and CDR2: SQVTM, ANQGSEA. Trimming removed 7 bases at V and 5 bases at J, with 21 bases between. The CDR3: CSAGIRRGDNNEQFF. CDR3 coding DNA: TGCAGCGCCGGAATCAGACGGGGAGACAACAATGAGCAGTTCTTC.

The rearrangement links TRBV7-9 to TRBJ2-1, with D possibly TRBD1 on 6 matching bases. Germline V CDR1 and CDR2: SEHNR, FQNEAQ (reference sequence). Trimming pared 5 bases from V and 0 bases from J, leaving 14 bases between. CDR3 length equals 16 residues. Here the CDR3 DNA reads TGTGCCAGCAGCGTAACGACAGGAAGCTCCTACAATGAGCAGTTCTTC. It yields the protein CASSVTTGSSYNEQFF.

This clonotype was observed at least ten times. The rearrangement links TRBV29-1 to TRBJ1-1; weak D call: TRBD1 (5 bases). V dropped 1 base and J dropped 1 base, with 10 bases sitting between them. CDR3 size: 14 residues. The germline V gene encodes CDR1 SQVTM and CDR2 ANQGSEA. The CDR3 is CSVEGDGKNTEAFF. CDR3 nucleotide sequence: TGCAGCGTTGAAGGGGACGGTAAGAACACTGAAGCTTTCTTT.

This clonotype was detected many times. This sequence joins TRBV11-2 and TRBJ2-1; 7 nucleotides agree with TRBD2. CDR3 length: 16 residues. Per germline, CDR1 SGHAT and CDR2 FQNNGV. After removal of 2 bases from V and 2 bases from J, the junction contained 6 bases not matched to a gene. This CDR3 reads CASSLFPSGAYNEQFF. The CDR3 DNA follows: TGTGCCAGCAGCTTATTCCCTAGCGGTGCCTACAATGAGCAGTTCTTC.

This clonotype has at least ten counts. The chain links TRBV30 to TRBJ1-2; a possible D gene is TRBD1 (5 bases). CDR1 and CDR2 (germline): GTSNPN, SVGIG (reference sequence). Trimming removed 4 bases at V and 3 bases at J, with 15 bases between. The CDR3 contains 14 residues. CDR3 sequence reads: CAWKELGLDYGYTF. CDR3 bases: TGTGCCTGGAAAGAATTGGGGCTTGACTATGGCTACACCTTC.

There are many counts of this clonotype. The chain combines TRBV10-2 with TRBJ1-4, with D tentatively TRBD1 (5 bases). The CDR3 loop spans 15 amino acids. CDR1 is WSHSY and CDR2 is SAAADI in the germline V gene. V was clipped by 2 bases and J by 4 bases, with 11 bases between them. The CDR3 region is CASSELGTVNEKLFF. The CDR3 nucleotides read TGCGCCAGCAGTGAGCTGGGGACGGTTAATGAAAAACTGTTTTTT.

This clonotype was picked up a small number of times. This may arise from a read error, as a much more abundant clone is one base away. The chain links TRBV12-3 or TRBV12-4 to TRBJ2-7, with TRBD2 as a possible D gene (5 bases). Trimming cost V 3 bases and J 4 bases, with 13 bases left between them. This CDR3 contains 14 residues. The CDR3 loop reads CASSLGYPGYEQYF. The CDR3 DNA sequence: TGTGCCAGCAGTTTGGGCTATCCGGGGTACGAGCAGTACTTC.

About this clonotype itself: No conserved phenylalanine or tryptophan is present at the end of the CDR3, so a read error is the likely explanation. The chain is built from TRBV6-2 or TRBV6-3 and TRBJ2-7; D not resolved. Per germline, CDR1 MNHEY and CDR2 SVGEGT. Trimming left V 2 bases short and J 0 bases short, with 5 bases between. The CDR3 is made up of 13 amino acids. CDR3 amino acids: CASSYGVSYEQYL. In DNA form, the CDR3 reads TGTGCCAGCAGTTACGGCGTCTCCTACGAGCAGTACCTC.

This clonotype appeared many times. This sequence joins TRBV20-1 and TRBJ2-7, with D unclear. The length of the CDR3 is 13 residues. CDR1 and CDR2 from the germline V gene are DFQATT and SNEGSKA (reference sequence). The V end was cut by 1 base, the J end by 1 base, with 8 bases between. CDR3 sequence reads: CSARGGSSYEQYF. The CDR3 DNA reads as TGCAGTGCTAGAGGGGGTAGTTCCTACGAGCAGTACTTC.

This clonotype was detected ten times or more. The chain employs TRBV13 and TRBJ2-5; a possible D gene is TRBD1 (5 bases). V was cut by 1 base and J by 2 bases, with 17 bases left in between. The CDR3 has 17 amino acids. In germline, CDR1 is PRHDT, CDR2 FYEKMQ (reference sequence). The CDR3 region is CASSLAIGFKGQETQYF. CDR3 DNA sequence: TGTGCCAGCAGCTTAGCCATCGGGTTCAAGGGGCAAGAGACCCAGTACTTC.

This clonotype is classed as medium-sized (0.01 to 0.1%). V usage is TRBV4-1 and J usage is TRBJ2-7, with 11 bases identical to TRBD2. This CDR3 has 14 amino acids. The trim removed 4 bases at V and 5 bases at J, leaving 4 bases unmatched. Germline-derived CDR1 and CDR2 are MGHRA and YSYEKL. The CDR3 reads CASSLGLAVDEQYF. The DNA for the CDR3 is TGCGCCAGCAGCCTGGGACTAGCGGTCGACGAGCAGTACTTC.